Below are 28 T cell receptor beta chains sequenced from a single sample in a study of blood T cell repertoires in COVID-19. Assay: immunoSEQ multiplex PCR; the TCRdb copy retains only in-frame clones and omits some. The sample yields 110,000 or so clones, roughly 79% seen once. Material for sequencing was peripheral blood. The origin of the receptors is a man older than 75 with acute or convalescent COVID-19.

The rearrangement links TRBV7-9 to TRBJ2-5, with D maybe TRBD1 (5 bases). From germline, CDR1 is SEHNR and CDR2 FQNEAQ (reference sequence). The length of the CDR3 is 12 residues. V was trimmed by 5 bases and J by 7 bases, leaving 11 bases between them. DNA for the CDR3: TGTGCCAGCAGCCCACCTCAGGGGACCCAGTACTTC. It encodes CASSPPQGTQYF. The variable domain in full, completed from reference TRBV7-9 and TRBJ2-5, reads DTGVSQNPRHKITKRGQNVTFRCDPISEHNRLYWYRQTLGQGPEFLTYFQNEAQLEKSRLLSDRFSAERPKGSFSTLEIQRTEQGDSAMYLCASSPPQGTQYFGPGTRLLVL.

This clone was picked up one time. The rearrangement joins TRBV20-1 to TRBJ2-5, with TRBD2 as a possible D gene (5 bases). Trimming pared 4 bases from V and 7 bases from J, leaving 10 bases between. The CDR3 is made up of 11 amino acids. Germline V gene data show CDR1 as DFQATT and CDR2 as SNEGSKA (reference sequence). CDR3 in DNA: TGCAGTGCTACCAGTGGAGGGACCCAGTACTTC. It specifies CSATSGGTQYF.

The V call is TRBV7-3, the J call TRBJ1-1; D ambiguous. In germline, CDR1 is SGHTA, CDR2 FQGTGA. The CDR3 spans 13 residues. Trimming pared 0 bases from V and 1 base from J, leaving 3 bases between. CDR3 amino acids: CASSLTANTEAFF. Here the CDR3 DNA reads TGTGCCAGCAGCTTAACAGCGAACACTGAAGCTTTCTTT.

This chain connects TRBV18 to TRBJ1-1; 10 bases fit TRBD1. The CDR3 loop spans 16 amino acids. The V gene end was trimmed by 4 bases and the J gene end by 1 base; junction bases not matched to a gene: 6. Germline V gene sequence: CDR1 KGHSH, CDR2 LQKENI. CDR3 sequence reads: CASSRDRGRSNTEAFF. As DNA, the CDR3 is TGTGCCAGCTCACGGGACAGGGGTAGATCGAACACTGAAGCTTTCTTT.

This clone was seen only a few times. The chain joins TRBV2 to TRBJ1-5, with 10 positions matching TRBD1. The CDR3 is 15 amino acids. Unmatched junction bases numbered 7, after V lost 6 bases and J lost 5 bases. Germline CDR1 is SNHLY and CDR2 is FYNNEI. The CDR3 coding sequence is TGTGCCAGCAGGGAGCGGACAGGGGGGGATCAGCCCCAGCATTTT. This codes for CASRERTGGDQPQHF.

This chain connects TRBV6-2 or TRBV6-3 to TRBJ2-1; weak D call: TRBD1 (6 bases). This CDR3 has 13 amino acids. V was trimmed by 2 bases and J by 7 bases, leaving 9 bases between them. Germline V CDR1 and CDR2: MNHEY, SVGEGT. The CDR3 is CASSYRTGNEQFF. CDR3 nucleotide sequence: TGTGCCAGCAGTTACCGTACAGGGAATGAGCAGTTCTTC.

DNA of the CDR3: TGTGCCAGCAGCGTAGGGGAGGGCCTCGGCGAGCAGTACTTC. Translation: CASSVGEGLGEQYF. V is TRBV9 and J is TRBJ2-7; TRBD2 matches at 7 bases. The CDR3 runs to 14 residues. V dropped 0 bases and J dropped 6; count of bases not matched to a gene: 6. From germline, CDR1 is SGDLS and CDR2 YYNGEE. Full variable domain (remainder filled in from reference TRBV9 and TRBJ2-7): DSGVTQTPKHLITATGQRVTLRCSPRSGDLSVYWYQQSLDQGLQFLIQYYNGEERAKGNILERFSAQQFPDLHSELNLSSLELGDSALYFCASSVGEGLGEQYFGPGTRLTVT.

The chain carries TRBV11-2 and TRBJ2-3; maybe TRBD1 (6 bases). Germline CDR1 and CDR2: SGHAT and FQNNGV. The CDR3 sequence is 14 residues long. V was trimmed by 6 bases and J by 7 bases, leaving 17 bases between them. For the CDR3, the DNA is TGTGCCAGCAGATCCGGGACAAATTTTTATACGCAGTATTTT. Translated, it gives CASRSGTNFYTQYF.

The chain has TRBV30 and TRBJ2-1, with 12 bases that match TRBD2. CDR3 size: 16 residues. V gave up 2 bases and J gave up 6 bases; unmatched junction bases: 8. CDR1 and CDR2 (germline): GTSNPN, SVGIG (reference sequence). The CDR3 loop is CAWSWLAGGPSNEQFF. In nucleotides, the CDR3 is TGTGCCTGGAGTTGGCTAGCGGGAGGGCCCTCCAATGAGCAGTTCTTC.

This clone showed up just a few times. Here the CDR3 DNA reads TGCGCCAGCAGCTCCGAGAGCTCCTACGAGCAGTACTTC. This sequence encodes CASSSESSYEQYF. This chain connects TRBV5-1 to TRBJ2-7; D remains unclear. The CDR3 loop spans 13 amino acids. V lost 3 bases, J lost 0 bases, and 7 bases lay in between. In germline, CDR1 is SGHRS, CDR2 YFSETQ.

A few counts support this clone. This chain uses TRBV18 with TRBJ2-7, with D perhaps TRBD2 (6 bases). The CDR3 sequence is 15 residues long. The V end was cut by 2 bases, the J end by 0 bases, with 11 bases between. Per the germline V gene, CDR1 is KGHSH and CDR2 is LQKENI. The CDR3 loop is CASSPRDGSSYEQYF. The CDR3, as DNA: TGTGCCAGCTCACCAAGGGACGGGAGCTCCTACGAGCAGTACTTC.

The V gene is TRBV18, the J gene TRBJ2-7; the D gene is possibly TRBD1 (6 bases). V shed 2 bases and J shed 9 bases, with 17 bases lying between them. Germline assignment: CDR1 KGHSH and CDR2 LQKENI. The CDR3 length is 14 residues. The CDR3 spells CASSPGTRGVGQYF. CDR3 sequence (DNA): TGTGCCAGCTCACCAGGGACACGGGGCGTCGGGCAGTACTTC.

V usage is TRBV29-1 and J usage is TRBJ2-5, with 14 bases fitting TRBD2. Per germline, CDR1 SQVTM and CDR2 ANQGSEA. This CDR3 is 17 amino acids long. V lost 3 bases to trimming and J lost 0 bases; unmatched junction nucleotides: 6. The CDR3 reads CSVDGTSGRGNQETQYF. In nucleotides, the CDR3 is TGCAGCGTTGATGGGACTAGCGGGAGAGGGAACCAAGAGACCCAGTACTTC.

The V call is TRBV4-3, the J call TRBJ2-1; 9 bases map to TRBD1. The germline CDR1 and CDR2 sequences are LGHNA and YSLEER. The CDR3 is made up of 15 amino acids. J gave up 7 bases and V 4 bases, and 8 bases lay outside the gene matches. The CDR3 coding sequence is TGCGCCAGCAGCCGACAACAGGGGGCGCTTAATGAGCAGTTCTTC. Protein: CASSRQQGALNEQFF.

The chain has TRBV9 and TRBJ2-2; TRBD2 matches at 10 bases. The CDR3 is 16 amino acids. The germline V gene encodes CDR1 SGDLS and CDR2 YYNGEE. Trimming at V came to 4 bases and at J to 7 bases, leaving 10 bases not matched to a gene. The CDR3 here is CASSLRAGGPVGELFF. As DNA, the CDR3 is TGTGCCAGCAGCCTACGAGCGGGAGGGCCGGTCGGGGAGCTGTTTTTT.

The chain is built from TRBV30 and TRBJ1-1; D gene unclear. Trimming stripped 3 bases from V and 2 bases from J, with 10 bases between. CDR1 and CDR2 (germline): GTSNPN, SVGIG (reference sequence). The CDR3 runs to 13 residues. The CDR3 here is CAWSVQTNTEAFF. Here the CDR3 DNA reads TGTGCCTGGAGCGTCCAGACAAACACTGAAGCTTTCTTT.

CDR3 residues: CASSPRTGQMNTEAFF. The CDR3, as DNA: TGTGCCAGCTCACCACGGACAGGGCAAATGAACACTGAAGCTTTCTTT. J is TRBJ1-1 and V is TRBV18, with 8 positions matching TRBD1. This CDR3 region has 16 residues. CDR1 and CDR2 from the germline V gene are KGHSH and LQKENI. The J segment lost 0 bases and the V segment lost 1 base, leaving 4 bases of the junction unmatched.

The chain employs TRBV15 and TRBJ2-5; 9 nucleotides agree with TRBD2. CDR1 and CDR2 from the germline V gene are LNHNV and YYDKDF (reference sequence). The CDR3 is 16 residues long. V lost 9 bases to trimming and J lost 2 bases; unmatched junction nucleotides: 13. The CDR3 DNA reads TGTGCCACGACTTTGGGGGGACTAGCCTTTCAAGAGACCCAGTACTTC. It encodes CATTLGGLAFQETQYF.

The J gene is TRBJ2-7, the V gene TRBV9, with D perhaps TRBD1 (5 bases). V lost 0 bases and J lost 3, with 7 bases in between. This CDR3 has 13 amino acids. The V gene's germline CDR1 is SGDLS and CDR2 YYNGEE. As DNA, the CDR3 is TGTGCCAGCAGCGTAGATAGGGGCTACGAGCAGTACTTC. Its translation is CASSVDRGYEQYF.

The table lists this clone with many counts. The rearrangement uses TRBV29-1 and TRBJ2-2; D gene unclear. Trimming cost V 4 bases and J 0 bases, with 6 bases left between them. The length of the CDR3 is 13 residues. Germline lookup yields CDR1 SQVTM and CDR2 ANQGSEA. The CDR3 is CSVGATNTGELFF. The CDR3 DNA reads as TGCAGCGTTGGGGCGACGAACACCGGGGAGCTGTTTTTT.

This clone was observed a single time. This chain links TRBV14 with TRBJ1-4; 7 bases agree with TRBD1. This CDR3 region has 15 residues. With V trimmed by 4 bases and J by 3 bases, 5 bases remained unmatched. Germline-derived CDR1 and CDR2 are SGHDN and FVKESK. The DNA for the CDR3 is TGTGCCAGCAGCCTATTACAGGGGCCTAATGAAAAACTGTTTTTT. Its protein is CASSLLQGPNEKLFF. Filled out from reference TRBV14 and TRBJ1-4, the complete variable domain reads EAGVTQFPSHSVIEKGQTVTLRCDPISGHDNLYWYRRVMGKEIKFLLHFVKESKQDESGMPNNRFLAERTGGTYSTLKVQPAELEDSGVYFCASSLLQGPNEKLFFGSGTQLSVL.

The CDR3, as DNA: TGTGCCTGGAGCCCCGGGGGGGAGACCCAGTACTTC. This sequence encodes CAWSPGGETQYF. V is TRBV30 and J is TRBJ2-5; 7 bases match TRBD2. This CDR3 is 12 amino acids long. The germline V gene has CDR1 GTSNPN and CDR2 SVGIG (reference sequence). V shed 3 bases and J 5 bases; nucleotides not matched to a gene: 3.

This clone was picked up one time. This chain uses TRBV28 with TRBJ1-2; 7 nucleotides match TRBD1. This CDR3 comprises 15 residues. J gave up 1 base and V 3 bases, and 5 bases lay outside the gene matches. Germline V gives CDR1 MDHEN, CDR2 SYDVKM. CDR3 region: CASSFGQGGNYGYTF. The CDR3 DNA reads TGTGCCAGCAGTTTTGGGCAGGGGGGTAACTATGGCTACACCTTC.

The chain employs TRBV27 and TRBJ1-5, with D perhaps TRBD1 (6 bases). Trimming pared 2 bases from V and 6 bases from J, leaving 11 bases between. This CDR3 spans 14 amino acids. Looked up from germline, CDR1 is MNHEY and CDR2 is SMNVEV (reference sequence). CDR3 bases: TGTGCCAGCAGTTTAGGACAGTACGGTCAGCCCCAGCATTTT. It yields the protein CASSLGQYGQPQHF.

This clone was seen a single time. The rearrangement joins TRBV11-2 to TRBJ2-1, with 10 bases identical to TRBD2. The CDR3 runs 16 residues. Germline V lookup: CDR1 SGHAT, CDR2 FQNNGV. Germline trimming cut 1 base from V and 5 bases from J; bases unmatched to any gene: 5. The CDR3 loop is CASSLVSGRVDNEQFF. The CDR3 DNA reads TGTGCCAGCAGCTTAGTGAGCGGGAGGGTAGACAATGAGCAGTTCTTC. Using reference TRBV11-2 and TRBJ2-1 for the parts outside the CDR3, the full variable domain is EAGVAQSPRYKIIEKRQSVAFWCNPISGHATLYWYQQILGQGPKLLIQFQNNGVVDDSQLPKDRFSAERLKGVDSTLKIQPAKLEDSAVYLCASSLVSGRVDNEQFFGPGTRLTVL.

This chain connects TRBV5-8 to TRBJ2-1, with a possible D match to TRBD2 (5 bases). The V gene lost 0 bases and the J gene lost 0 bases, with 7 bases spanning the gap. The CDR3 runs 15 residues. The V gene's germline CDR1 is SGHTS and CDR2 YDEGEE. CDR3 in amino acids: CASSLGGSSYNEQFF. The CDR3 DNA reads as TGTGCCAGCAGCTTGGGAGGGAGCTCCTACAATGAGCAGTTCTTC. Looking up the rest from reference TRBV5-8 and TRBJ2-1 gives the full variable domain: EAGVTQSPTHLIKTRGQQATLRCSPISGHTSVYWYQQALGLGLQFLLWYDEGEERNRGNFPPRFSGRQFPNYSSELNVNALELEDSALYLCASSLGGSSYNEQFFGPGTRLTVL.

The chain couples TRBV28 to TRBJ2-3; possible D gene TRBD1, 6 bases. The ends were cut back, 6 bases at V and 4 bases at J, with 8 bases in the middle. CDR1 MDHEN and CDR2 SYDVKM come from the germline V gene. The CDR3 contains 12 residues. The CDR3 DNA follows: TGTGCCAGCAGCTACAGGGCAGATACGCAGTATTTT. Translating it yields CASSYRADTQYF. Variable domain in full (rest from reference TRBV28 and TRBJ2-3): DVKVTQSSRYLVKRTGEKVFLECVQDMDHENMFWYRQDPGLGLRLIYFSYDVKMKEKGDIPEGYSVSREKKERFSLILESASTNQTSMYLCASSYRADTQYFGPGTRLTVL.

The V call is TRBV7-2, the J call TRBJ1-2, with 11 bases matching TRBD1. From germline, CDR1 is SGHTA and CDR2 FQGNSA. J gave up 2 bases and V 6 bases, and 5 bases lay outside the gene matches. The CDR3 loop spans 15 amino acids. Here the CDR3 reads CASSPGQGANYGYTF. The CDR3 nucleotides read TGTGCCAGCAGTCCCGGACAGGGGGCGAACTATGGCTACACCTTC.